This passage covers 21 T cell receptor beta chains from one sample sequenced in a study of blood T cell repertoires in COVID-19. Some clones are missing from TCRdb's copy, which holds only in-frame ones; the method was immunoSEQ multiplex PCR. The sample holds some 200,000 clones; more than 75% are singletons and the top ten take around 13%. Specimen: peripheral blood. The receptor source for this set is a human donor in a cohort sampled during active COVID-19.

This clone was recorded only once. This chain links TRBV27 with TRBJ1-1; D call uncertain. This CDR3 has 13 amino acids. The germline CDR1 and CDR2 sequences are MNHEY and SMNVEV (reference sequence). The germline V and J ends were trimmed by 6 bases and 9 bases, with 17 bases remaining between them. The CDR3 is CASRELAAGKAFF. The CDR3 DNA follows: TGTGCCAGCAGGGAACTGGCTGCGGGGAAAGCTTTCTTT.

This clone was recorded at least ten times. J is TRBJ2-7 and V is TRBV27; TRBD2 matches at 8 bases. The germline V gene has CDR1 MNHEY and CDR2 SMNVEV (reference sequence). The CDR3 consists of 17 residues. With V trimmed by 2 bases and J by 4 bases, 13 bases remained unmatched. This CDR3 reads CASSLRASGRQVYEQYF. The CDR3 DNA reads as TGTGCCAGCAGTTTACGGGCTAGCGGGCGCCAGGTGTACGAGCAGTACTTC.

This chain links TRBV2 with TRBJ1-5, with a weak D call TRBD1 (5 bases). Trimming shortened V by 1 base and J by 3 bases, and 7 bases separated the two germline ends. Germline loops: CDR1 SNHLY, CDR2 FYNNEI. This CDR3 spans 14 amino acids. CDR3 sequence (DNA): TGTGCCAGCAGTGAAGTACAGGTCAATCAGCCCCAGCATTTT. Its protein product is CASSEVQVNQPQHF.

This chain connects TRBV2 to TRBJ2-3; 7 nucleotides line up with TRBD2. The CDR3 totals 14 residues. The germline V gene has CDR1 SNHLY and CDR2 FYNNEI. Trimming cost V 4 bases and J 5 bases; bases outside gene matches: 6. The CDR3 reads CASSVVGEGDTQYF. The CDR3 nucleotides read TGTGCCAGCAGTGTCGTGGGGGAGGGAGATACGCAGTATTTT.

This chain joins TRBV28 and TRBJ2-7; D gene unclear. Trimming took off 5 bases at V and 5 bases at J, with 16 bases between the two ends. Germline values: CDR1 MDHEN, CDR2 SYDVKM. The CDR3 has 14 amino acids. The chain's CDR3 is CASSTSSENHEQYF. The CDR3 bases are TGTGCCAGCAGTACTTCCAGCGAAAACCACGAGCAGTACTTC.

J is TRBJ2-7 and V is TRBV3-1 (or the pseudogene TRBV3-2); TRBD2 agrees at 8 bases. The germline V gene has CDR1 LGHDT and CDR2 YNNKEL (reference sequence). With 3 bases clipped from V and 6 bases from J, the junction kept 13 bases outside the gene matches. The CDR3 runs to 16 residues. In DNA form, the CDR3 reads TGTGCCAGCAGCCACGATCTCTTAGCGGGAAAGAGCGAGCAGTACTTC. As protein: CASSHDLLAGKSEQYF.

The V gene is TRBV2, the J gene TRBJ2-2, with 8 bases aligning to TRBD2. The ends lost 7 bases at V and 7 bases at J; junction bases unmatched: 8. The CDR3 is 14 residues long. Looked up from germline, CDR1 is SNHLY and CDR2 is FYNNEI. The CDR3 DNA sequence: TGTGCCAGCAACGGGAGGGCCTTAGGCGGGGAGCTGTTTTTT. Residues: CASNGRALGGELFF.

The V and J genes are TRBV5-4 and TRBJ1-1; the D is unclear. This CDR3 spans 14 amino acids. In germline, CDR1 is SGHNT, CDR2 YYREEE (reference sequence). Trimming pared 0 bases from V and 0 bases from J, leaving 6 bases between. CDR3 DNA: TGTGCCAGCAGCTTGGGAGACTTGAACACTGAAGCTTTCTTT. Its translation is CASSLGDLNTEAFF.

J is TRBJ2-1 and V is TRBV5-1; 11 positions agree with TRBD2. The V and J ends lost 0 bases and 8 bases, in that order; junction bases with no gene match: 7. This CDR3 region has 16 residues. CDR1 is SGHRS, CDR2 YFSETQ, per germline. The CDR3 region has the DNA TGCGCCAGCAGCTTGGCAACTAGCGGGAGTACAGATGAGCAGTTCTTC. Translating gives CASSLATSGSTDEQFF.

V usage is TRBV11-3 and J usage is TRBJ2-2; no clear D gene. Trimming removed 6 bases from V and 2 bases from J, with 19 bases in between. The CDR3 has 17 residues. CDR1 and CDR2 from the germline V gene are SGHNT and YENEEA. CDR3 bases: TGTGCCAGCAGTTATCCTGTGTTAGTACCAAACACCGGGGAGCTGTTTTTT. This translates into CASSYPVLVPNTGELFF. Full variable domain (outside the CDR3, taken from reference TRBV11-3 and TRBJ2-2): EAGVVQSPRYKIIEKKQPVAFWCNPISGHNTLYWYLQNLGQGPELLIRYENEEAVDDSQLPKDRFSAERLKGVDSTLKIQPAELGDSAVYLCASSYPVLVPNTGELFFGEGSRLTVL.

The V call is TRBV28, the J call TRBJ1-5; D is possibly TRBD1 (6 bases). CDR3 length: 13 amino acids. The germline CDR1 and CDR2 sequences are MDHEN and SYDVKM. V gave up 8 bases and J gave up 4 bases, with 12 bases separating them. In DNA form, the CDR3 reads TGTGCCAGCTGTTGGGGGCTTAATCAGCCCCAGCATTTT. Translating gives CASCWGLNQPQHF. The variable domain in full, completed from reference TRBV28 and TRBJ1-5, reads DVKVTQSSRYLVKRTGEKVFLECVQDMDHENMFWYRQDPGLGLRLIYFSYDVKMKEKGDIPEGYSVSREKKERFSLILESASTNQTSMYLCASCWGLNQPQHFGDGTRLSIL.

This chain connects TRBV20-1 to TRBJ2-5; 16 bases line up with TRBD2. CDR1 is DFQATT and CDR2 is SNEGSKA in the germline V gene (reference sequence). Losses at the gene ends were 3 bases for V and 3 bases for J; bases not matched to a gene: 4. CDR3 size: 16 residues. The CDR3 DNA reads TGCAGTGCTAGTCAGGGACTAGCGGGGGGGGAAGAGACCCAGTACTTC. Translation gives CSASQGLAGGEETQYF.

The chain links TRBV6-5 to TRBJ1-1; the match to TRBD1 covers 8 bases. Germline V CDR1 and CDR2: MNHEY, SVGAGI. The CDR3 is 14 residues long. J gave up 4 bases and V 5 bases, and 6 bases lay outside the gene matches. CDR3 region: CASSPKTGGTEAFF. CDR3 in DNA: TGTGCCAGCAGTCCAAAAACAGGGGGCACTGAAGCTTTCTTT.

The rearrangement joins TRBV4-2 to TRBJ1-2; D call uncertain. V shed 4 bases and J shed 3 bases, with 9 bases lying between them. Per germline, CDR1 LGHNA and CDR2 YNFKEQ. This CDR3 has 13 amino acids. CDR3 DNA sequence: TGTGCCAGCAGCCTTGAGGGAGACTATGGCTACACCTTC. Translation: CASSLEGDYGYTF.

The J gene is TRBJ2-2, the V gene TRBV7-2; 10 bases fit TRBD1. This CDR3 spans 15 amino acids. CDR1 is SGHTA, CDR2 FQGNSA, per germline. The J segment lost 1 base and the V segment lost 5 bases, leaving 1 base of the junction unmatched. The DNA of the CDR3 is TGTGCCAGCAGCCGGGACAGGGGGAACACCGGGGAGCTGTTTTTT. This codes for CASSRDRGNTGELFF.

This sequence joins TRBV6-5 and TRBJ2-7; 8 bases match TRBD1. V shed 6 bases, J shed 0 bases, and the junction held 4 bases outside the gene matches. The V gene's germline CDR1 is MNHEY and CDR2 SVGAGI. CDR3 size: 14 residues. The CDR3 reads CASSRQGSSYEQYF. CDR3 sequence (DNA): TGTGCCAGCAGCCGACAGGGGTCCTCCTACGAGCAGTACTTC.

A remark on this clone: This could be a read error, since a much larger clone is one nucleotide away. This rearrangement joins TRBV9 to TRBJ2-6, with D uncertain. In germline, CDR1 is SGDLS, CDR2 YYNGEE. V gave up 4 bases and J gave up 0 bases, with 5 bases separating them. The CDR3 length is 14 residues. CDR3 amino acids: CASSPPSGANVLTF. The CDR3 DNA reads as TGTGCCAGCAGCCCTCCCTCTGGGGCCAACGTCCTGACTTTC.

V and J are TRBV5-1 and TRBJ1-1, with TRBD1 as a possible D gene (5 bases). CDR1 and CDR2 from the germline V gene are SGHRS and YFSETQ. This CDR3 is built from 13 residues. V dropped 3 bases and J dropped 4 bases, with 10 bases sitting between them. The CDR3 DNA sequence: TGCGCCAGCAGCTCTGCGGGGGGCACTGAAGCTTTCTTT. This gives the protein CASSSAGGTEAFF. The full variable domain, rest sourced from reference TRBV5-1 and TRBJ1-1, is KAGVTQTPRYLIKTRGQQVTLSCSPISGHRSVSWYQQTPGQGLQFLFEYFSETQRNKGNFPGRFSGRQFSNSRSEMNVSTLELGDSALYLCASSSAGGTEAFFGQGTRLTVV.

This clone was counted a single time. The chain recombines TRBV28 with TRBJ1-1, with D uncertain. With 7 bases removed from V and 6 bases from J, the gap between germline ends came to 12 bases. This CDR3 contains 12 residues. Germline CDR1 and CDR2: MDHEN and SYDVKM. For the CDR3, the DNA is TGTGCCAGCACCGGAGACGGCCCTGAAGCTTTCTTT. It translates to CASTGDGPEAFF.

The V call is TRBV4-2, the J call TRBJ1-4; D is possibly TRBD1 (5 bases). Per germline, CDR1 LGHNA and CDR2 YNFKEQ. The CDR3 spans 14 residues. The ends were cut back, 1 base at V and 7 bases at J, with 10 bases in the middle. The CDR3 region is CASSQGGRGEKLFF. CDR3 coding DNA: TGTGCCAGCAGCCAAGGGGGCCGAGGTGAAAAACTGTTTTTT.

The DNA for the CDR3 is TGTGCCAGCAGCGTAGATCTAGCGGGGGCCTTCACAGATACGCAGTATTTT. It codes for CASSVDLAGAFTDTQYF. This chain connects TRBV9 to TRBJ2-3, with 10 bases fitting TRBD2. The trim removed 0 bases at V and 2 bases at J, leaving 6 bases unmatched. The CDR3 is 17 amino acids. CDR1 is SGDLS, CDR2 YYNGEE, per germline.